Detailed here is one T cell receptor (beta chain). This sample is part of a study of sequential checkpoint blockade in melanoma. Turning to the study itself: Patients were randomized 1:1 to nivolumab-then-ipilimumab or ipilimumab-then-nivolumab first-line. Maintenance nivolumab came after either treatment sequence.

Germline CDR1 is MNHNS and CDR2 is SASEGT. Losses at the gene ends were 1 base for V and 4 bases for J; bases not matched to a gene: 0. This CDR3 region has 16 residues. Repertoires were generated with immunoSEQ multiplex PCR, while TCRdb's copy carries only in-frame clones and drops some. Of fewer than 15,000 clones listed, roughly four fifths were seen once; the top ten hold roughly a sixth. The treatment denotes: randomized to nivolumab then ipilimumab (arm A) or the reverse (arm B). None of the patients previously received DNA-damaging chemotherapy. Sorted cells were live CD3+CD8+, lacking CD19 and CD56, from PBMCs.

This chain uses TRBV6-1 with TRBJ2-2, with 13 bases matching TRBD2. This clonotype was obtained from a human donor with melanoma. Sequencing used CD8+ T cells sorted from blood (inferred from file names), obtained from a patient given nivolumab and ipilimumab in sequence. The CDR3 sequence: CASSEGTSGGTGELFF. The CDR3 coding sequence is TGTGCCAGCAGTGAAGGGACTAGCGGGGGCACCGGGGAGCTGTTTTTT.